What follows are 31 T cell receptor beta chains derived from one specimen sequenced in a study of blood T cell repertoires in COVID-19. TCRdb's copy holds only in-frame clones and misses some; the assay was immunoSEQ multiplex PCR. The sample has more than 350,000 clones; around nine tenths are singletons. The sequencing sample was made of PBMCs or T cells enriched from blood (not recorded which). The receptors here all came from a woman aged 18-35 years who had been exposed to COVID-19.

The chain links TRBV18 to TRBJ1-4; the D gene is possibly TRBD1 (5 bases). CDR1 KGHSH and CDR2 LQKENI come from the germline V gene. V lost 1 base and J 8 bases, leaving 8 bases between the germline ends. This CDR3 has 13 amino acids. CDR3 sequence (DNA): TGTGCCAGCTCACCACTGGGGCGAGAAAAACTGTTTTTT. It codes for CASSPLGREKLFF.

This chain's CDR3 is CATSAYGSNEQFF. In nucleotides, the CDR3 is TGTGCCACCAGTGCGTACGGGTCTAATGAGCAGTTCTTC. V and J are TRBV24-1 and TRBJ2-1; the D is unclear. CDR3 length: 13 amino acids. The germline V gene has CDR1 KGHDR and CDR2 SFDVKD. The V gene lost 5 bases and the J gene lost 7 bases, with 11 bases spanning the gap.

V is TRBV10-2 and J is TRBJ1-3; 8 bases align to TRBD1. This CDR3 is built from 18 residues. Germline CDR1 and CDR2: WSHSY and SAAADI. V lost 3 bases, J lost 0 bases, and 10 bases stayed unmatched. The CDR3 DNA follows: TGCGCCAGCAGTGACGGGACAGGAGGGGGATACTCTGGAAACACCATATATTTT. Protein sequence: CASSDGTGGGYSGNTIYF.

DNA of the CDR3: TGTGCCAGCAGTACCCCGATGGGGGCGAAATACGAGCAGTACTTC. Its protein product is CASSTPMGAKYEQYF. This rearrangement joins TRBV28 to TRBJ2-7, with D perhaps matching TRBD1 (6 bases). This CDR3 is built from 15 residues. V was cut by 5 bases and J by 4 bases, with 18 bases left in between. Germline V gives CDR1 MDHEN, CDR2 SYDVKM.

This clone has only a few counts. This rearrangement joins TRBV5-1 to TRBJ1-6; TRBD1 might be the D (6 bases). The CDR3 runs to 15 residues. V lost 4 bases to trimming and J lost 8 bases, with 16 bases between them. CDR1 and CDR2 from the germline V gene are SGHRS and YFSETQ. CDR3: CASSIMGQRDSPLHF. As DNA, the CDR3 is TGCGCCAGCAGCATTATGGGACAAAGGGATTCACCCCTCCACTTT.

The V gene is TRBV9, the J gene TRBJ2-1; a weak D match, TRBD1 (5 bases). The CDR3 runs to 15 residues. Germline V gene data show CDR1 as SGDLS and CDR2 as YYNGEE. The CDR3 nucleotides are TGTGCGGGGCATCCTGGGCAACCCTCCGAGAATGAGCAGTTCTTC. It yields the protein CAGHPGQPSENEQFF.

J is TRBJ1-2 and V is TRBV3-1 (or the pseudogene TRBV3-2); 7 positions agree with TRBD1. This CDR3 contains 13 residues. V gave up 4 bases and J gave up 8 bases; unmatched junction bases: 7. From germline, CDR1 is LGHDT and CDR2 YNNKEL (reference sequence). The DNA of the CDR3 is TGTGCCAGCAGCCCGAAGACAGGGAGGGGCTACACCTTC. It is translated as CASSPKTGRGYTF.

The V gene is TRBV5-4, the J gene TRBJ2-7; TRBD1 is a possible D gene (5 bases). Trimming removed 1 base from V and 0 bases from J, with 20 bases in between. Germline V gene lookup returns CDR1 SGHNT and CDR2 YYREEE (reference sequence). This CDR3 has 18 residues. CDR3 sequence reads: CASSLFAAQRQNSYEQYF. In nucleotides, the CDR3 is TGTGCCAGCAGCTTGTTCGCCGCCCAGAGACAGAACTCCTACGAGCAGTACTTC. The full variable domain, in which reference TRBV5-4 and TRBJ2-7 provide the parts outside the CDR3, is ETGVTQSPTHLIKTRGQQVTLRCSSQSGHNTVSWYQQALGQGPQFIFQYYREEENGRGNFPPRFSGLQFPNYSSELNVNALELDDSALYLCASSLFAAQRQNSYEQYFGPGTRLTVT.

This chain uses TRBV9 with TRBJ1-3; D perhaps matches TRBD1 (5 bases). V lost 0 bases, J lost 5 bases, and 12 bases lay in between. The CDR3 length is 15 residues. CDR1 SGDLS and CDR2 YYNGEE come from the germline V gene. CDR3 DNA sequence: TGTGCCAGCAGCGTAGCGCAGGGAGGAAGAAACACCATATATTTT. As protein: CASSVAQGGRNTIYF.

The genes are TRBV10-2 and TRBJ2-5; tentatively, D is TRBD1 (6 bases). Germline V gives CDR1 WSHSY, CDR2 SAAADI. Trimming stripped 8 bases from V and 1 base from J, with 17 bases between. The length of the CDR3 is 15 residues. The CDR3 loop reads CASHIDRDTQETQYF. In nucleotides, the CDR3 is TGCGCCAGCCACATTGACCGGGACACCCAAGAGACCCAGTACTTC.

The rearrangement uses TRBV29-1 and TRBJ2-7, with TRBD1 matching over 10 bases. CDR3 length: 13 amino acids. The germline CDR1 and CDR2 sequences are SQVTM and ANQGSEA. J gave up 7 bases and V 7 bases, and 10 bases lay outside the gene matches. The chain's CDR3 is CSASGTGAREQYF. CDR3 bases: TGCAGCGCCTCCGGGACAGGGGCGCGGGAGCAGTACTTC.

The chain joins TRBV10-3 to TRBJ1-2, with D perhaps TRBD1 (5 bases). The V end lost 8 bases, the J end lost 5 bases, and 15 bases lay between the germline ends. Germline CDR1 ENHRY, CDR2 SYGVKD. The CDR3 is 13 residues long. The CDR3 region is CAIALREPYGYTF. The CDR3 DNA sequence: TGTGCCATCGCCCTCAGGGAACCTTATGGCTACACCTTC.

The chain combines TRBV5-1 with TRBJ1-1; 7 bases align to TRBD1. V trimming: 0 bases; J trimming: 3 bases; junction bases outside the gene matches: 2. This CDR3 has 14 amino acids. Germline V gene lookup returns CDR1 SGHRS and CDR2 YFSETQ. The CDR3 DNA is TGCGCCAGCAGCTTGGAGGGGGCGGACACTGAAGCTTTCTTT. It is translated as CASSLEGADTEAFF.

This rearrangement joins TRBV28 to TRBJ2-1; TRBD2 agrees at 11 bases. The V gene's germline CDR1 is MDHEN and CDR2 SYDVKM. CDR3 size: 16 residues. Unmatched junction bases numbered 7, after V lost 5 bases and J lost 4 bases. This chain's CDR3 is CASSRTGTSGYNEQFF. The CDR3 DNA reads as TGTGCCAGCAGTCGCACCGGGACTAGCGGTTACAATGAGCAGTTCTTC.

This clone was counted only a few times. The rearrangement links TRBV6-5 to TRBJ1-3; 10 bases align to TRBD1. Losses at the gene ends were 6 bases for V and 1 base for J; bases not matched to a gene: 3. Germline-derived CDR1 and CDR2 are MNHEY and SVGAGI. The CDR3 sequence is 15 residues long. CDR3 region: CASRPDRGSGNTIYF. CDR3 DNA sequence: TGTGCCAGCAGACCGGACAGGGGGTCTGGAAACACCATATATTTT.

This clone appeared a few times. The chain employs TRBV13 and TRBJ2-7, with a weak D call TRBD2 (6 bases). The CDR3 consists of 12 residues. Per germline, CDR1 PRHDT and CDR2 FYEKMQ (reference sequence). Trimming shortened V by 4 bases and J by 3 bases, and 7 bases separated the two germline ends. The CDR3 DNA sequence: TGTGCCAGCAGCTCCGGGAGCTACGAGCAGTACTTC. As protein: CASSSGSYEQYF.

This chain links TRBV6-4 with TRBJ1-2; 8 nucleotides agree with TRBD1. With V trimmed by 4 bases and J by 7 bases, 8 bases remained unmatched. Per germline, CDR1 MRHNA and CDR2 SNTAGT. The CDR3 runs 14 residues. The CDR3 protein is CASSGGQGAGGYTF. CDR3 bases: TGTGCCAGCAGTGGGGGCCAGGGGGCAGGTGGCTACACCTTC.

This clone was detected a few times. The chain is built from TRBV11-2 and TRBJ2-1; D might be TRBD2 (5 bases). Germline values: CDR1 SGHAT, CDR2 FQNNGV. V was cut by 4 bases and J by 3 bases, with 10 bases left in between. The CDR3 runs to 14 residues. CDR3 loop: CASSSSGDYNEQFF. DNA of the CDR3: TGTGCCAGCAGCTCGTCCGGGGACTACAATGAGCAGTTCTTC.

This clone has only a few counts. The chain employs TRBV5-6 and TRBJ1-2; 8 positions agree with TRBD1. Germline lookup yields CDR1 SGHDT and CDR2 YYEEEE. The CDR3 is made up of 16 amino acids. J gave up 3 bases and V 3 bases, and 10 bases lay outside the gene matches. The DNA of the CDR3 is TGTGCCAGCAGCTACAGGGGGTTAGGGGTTTACTATGGCTACACCTTC. Residues: CASSYRGLGVYYGYTF.

To note about this clone: A read error is possible here, since a much larger clone lies one base away. The chain carries TRBV18 and TRBJ1-1; 9 bases agree with TRBD1. V was pared by 3 bases and J by 1 base, with 0 bases of the junction left unmatched. This CDR3 contains 14 residues. From germline, CDR1 is KGHSH and CDR2 LQKENI. The CDR3: CASSPGQGNTEAFF. The CDR3 DNA reads TGTGCCAGCTCACCGGGACAGGGGAACACTGAAGCTTTCTTT.

CDR3 in DNA: TGCGCCAGGGGGGGAGGGGCCATAGTAATCGCGGGGGAGCAGTACTTC. Translating it yields CARGGGAIVIAGEQYF. The chain joins TRBV10-1 to TRBJ2-7; 7 bases align to TRBD2. The CDR3 is 16 residues long. Germline V gene sequence: CDR1 WNHNN, CDR2 SYGVQD (reference sequence). Trimming cost V 9 bases and J 7 bases; bases outside gene matches: 21.

V is TRBV28 and J is TRBJ1-4; possible D gene TRBD1, 5 bases. The CDR3 loop spans 13 amino acids. The V end was cut by 7 bases, the J end by 5 bases, with 11 bases between. Per germline, CDR1 MDHEN and CDR2 SYDVKM. The CDR3 DNA follows: TGTGCCAGCACTATTCGGGGGAATGAAAAACTGTTTTTT. Residues: CASTIRGNEKLFF.

The V call is TRBV2, the J call TRBJ2-3; D is perhaps TRBD2 (6 bases). The CDR3 totals 16 residues. Germline CDR1 SNHLY, CDR2 FYNNEI. V was pared by 0 bases and J by 13 bases, with 23 bases between. The CDR3: CASSEAPKATSSREYF. In DNA form, the CDR3 reads TGTGCCAGCAGTGAAGCCCCAAAAGCGACTAGTTCGCGGGAGTATTTT. The complete variable domain, with remaining parts taken from reference TRBV2 and TRBJ2-3, reads EPEVTQTPSHQVTQMGQEVILRCVPISNHLYFYWYRQILGQKVEFLVSFYNNEISEKSEIFDDQFSVERPDGSNFTLKIRSTKLEDSAMYFCASSEAPKATSSREYFGPGTRLTVL.

CDR3 in DNA: TGCGCCAGCAGCGGGACAGGGGGGATGAACACTGAAGCTTTCTTT. This sequence encodes CASSGTGGMNTEAFF. The chain couples TRBV5-1 to TRBJ1-1; 11 bases are a match to TRBD1. The CDR3 spans 15 residues. Germline-derived CDR1 and CDR2 are SGHRS and YFSETQ. V was pared by 4 bases and J by 0 bases, with 2 bases of the junction left unmatched.

In its sample, this clone was seen once. CDR3 residues: CASSLSVGRDSNQPQHF. The CDR3 nucleotides read TGTGCCAGCAGCTTAAGCGTGGGCAGGGATAGCAATCAGCCCCAGCATTTT. The chain has TRBV7-9 and TRBJ1-5; possibly TRBD1 for D (5 bases). CDR1 and CDR2 (germline): SEHNR, FQNEAQ (reference sequence). Between the trimmed V and J ends, which lost 2 bases and 0 bases, there was a span of 14 bases. This CDR3 is 17 amino acids long.

This chain connects TRBV21-1 to TRBJ2-3; the D call TRBD2 from the table was never checked on the DNA. TRBV21-1 is a pseudogene segment. The CDR3 totals 14 residues. CDR3 sequence: CASSKSGGLDTQYF. The CDR3 DNA follows: TGTGCCAGCAGCAAATCCGGGGGACTAGATACGCAGTATTTT.

The rearrangement links TRBV10-2 to TRBJ2-5, with D possibly being TRBD1 (6 bases). CDR3 length: 14 residues. Trimming pared 2 bases from V and 7 bases from J, leaving 14 bases between. Germline V CDR1 and CDR2: WSHSY, SAAADI. CDR3 sequence reads: CASSEQGKFGTQYF. The CDR3 bases are TGCGCCAGCAGTGAGCAGGGGAAGTTTGGGACCCAGTACTTC.

V gene TRBV7-2 combines with J gene TRBJ1-1; 10 bases agree with TRBD1. CDR1 SGHTA and CDR2 FQGNSA come from the germline V gene. This CDR3 has 13 residues. The trim removed 10 bases at V and 5 bases at J, leaving 7 bases unmatched. The CDR3 coding sequence is TGTGCCACCGGGACAGGGGTTGGTACTGAAGCTTTCTTT. It yields the protein CATGTGVGTEAFF.

This rearrangement joins TRBV7-2 to TRBJ2-1; D is possibly TRBD2 (6 bases). The germline V gene encodes CDR1 SGHTA and CDR2 FQGNSA. This CDR3 contains 15 residues. Trimming removed 2 bases at V and 7 bases at J, with 15 bases between. The CDR3 nucleotides read TGTGCCAGCAGCTTAACGGAGGGCGGTAGGAATGAGCAGTTCTTC. This gives the protein CASSLTEGGRNEQFF.

This chain links TRBV7-9 with TRBJ2-1; 9 bases map to TRBD2. The CDR3 has 17 amino acids. V dropped 5 bases and J dropped 6; count of bases not matched to a gene: 14. Germline CDR1 and CDR2: SEHNR and FQNEAQ (reference sequence). The CDR3 spells CASSQGVLAGTPNEQFF. The CDR3 DNA sequence: TGTGCCAGCAGCCAGGGGGTGCTAGCGGGGACTCCCAATGAGCAGTTCTTC.

This clone showed up just a few times. This rearrangement joins TRBV7-2 to TRBJ1-6, with D maybe TRBD1 (6 bases). CDR3 length: 15 residues. Germline CDR1 SGHTA, CDR2 FQGNSA. The V end lost 4 bases, the J end lost 7 bases, and 14 bases lay between the germline ends. In DNA form, the CDR3 reads TGTGCCAGCAGCTCGGCAGGGGCATGGAATTCACCCCTCCACTTT. Translating gives CASSSAGAWNSPLHF.